Sequencing of this T cell receptor (beta chain) was carried out in a study of T-cell reconstitution after alpha-beta-depleted transplantation in children. General observations from the study: Newly produced T cells mostly provided counts and TCRbeta diversity after one year, as hyperexpanded clones declined.

Researchers prepared the TCRbeta library using unique molecular identifiers, the study reports. TCRdb reprocessed the PCR reads via MiXCR and lists one record per CDR3 protein. The sample includes 600,000 to 700,000 distinct CDR3 sequences, around 13% seen only once; the top ten take 0.79%. On this clonotype itself: No antigen is known for it.

The CDR3 is 13 residues long. Looked up from germline, CDR1 is SNHLY and CDR2 is FYNNEI. Trimming stripped 3 bases from V and 6 bases from J, with 9 bases between. The chain couples TRBV2 to TRBJ2-1; D ambiguous. This sample comprised PBMCs, obtained before TCRalphabeta/CD19-depleted stem cell transplant. This receptor was identified in a girl aged 2 to 9 with congenital amegakaryocytic thrombocytopenia, due to receive a stem cell transplant. Written as DNA, the CDR3 is TGTGCCAGCAGTGATCCCCGAGGCAATGAGCAGTTCTTC. This codes for CASSDPRGNEQFF.